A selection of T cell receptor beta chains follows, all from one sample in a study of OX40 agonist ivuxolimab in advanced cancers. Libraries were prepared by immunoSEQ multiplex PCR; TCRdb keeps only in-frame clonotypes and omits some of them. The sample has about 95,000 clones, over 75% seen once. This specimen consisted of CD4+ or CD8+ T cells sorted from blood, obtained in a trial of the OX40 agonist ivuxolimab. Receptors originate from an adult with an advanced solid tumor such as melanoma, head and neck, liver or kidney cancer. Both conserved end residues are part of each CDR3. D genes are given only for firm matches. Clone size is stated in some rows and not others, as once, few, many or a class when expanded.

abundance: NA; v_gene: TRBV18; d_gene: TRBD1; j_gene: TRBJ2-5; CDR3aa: CASSPAGRGRETQYF; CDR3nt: TGTGCCAGCTCACCCGCCGGCAGGGGGCGAGAGACCCAGTACTTC
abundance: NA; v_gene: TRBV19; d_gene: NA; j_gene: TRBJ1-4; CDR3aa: CASSTDRGGEKLFF; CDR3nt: TGTGCCAGTAGTACGGACAGAGGGGGTGAAAAACTGTTTTTT
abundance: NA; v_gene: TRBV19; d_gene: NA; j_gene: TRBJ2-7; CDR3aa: CASSIAPFGGYEQYF; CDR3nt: TGTGCCAGTAGTATAGCCCCTTTTGGTGGTTACGAGCAGTACTTC
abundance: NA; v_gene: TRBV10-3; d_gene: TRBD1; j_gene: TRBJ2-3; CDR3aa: CAISDRQGASDTQYF; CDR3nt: TGTGCCATCAGTGATAGGCAGGGGGCGTCAGATACGCAGTATTTT
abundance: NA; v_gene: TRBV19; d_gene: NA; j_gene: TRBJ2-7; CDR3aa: CASSIADGVDEQYF; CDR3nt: TGTGCCAGTAGTATAGCAGACGGGGTGGACGAGCAGTACTTC
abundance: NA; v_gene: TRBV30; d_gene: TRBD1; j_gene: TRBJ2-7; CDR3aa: CAWSVGQAYEQYF; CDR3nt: TGTGCCTGGAGTGTAGGACAGGCCTACGAGCAGTACTTC
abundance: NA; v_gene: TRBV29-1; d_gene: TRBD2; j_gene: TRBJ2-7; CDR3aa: CSVFRRGLAGVYEQYF; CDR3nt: TGCAGCGTTTTCCGAAGGGGACTAGCGGGAGTCTACGAGCAGTACTTC
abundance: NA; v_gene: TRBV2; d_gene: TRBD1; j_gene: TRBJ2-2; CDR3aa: CASSLPGQGTTGELFF; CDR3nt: TGTGCCAGCAGCCTCCCCGGACAGGGGACCACCGGGGAGCTGTTTTTT
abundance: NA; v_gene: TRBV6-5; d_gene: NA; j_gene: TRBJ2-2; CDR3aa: CASSYSIANTGELFF; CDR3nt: TGTGCCAGCAGTTACTCGATAGCGAACACCGGGGAGCTGTTTTTT
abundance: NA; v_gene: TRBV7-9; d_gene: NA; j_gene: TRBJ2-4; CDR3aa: CASSTVAKNIQYF; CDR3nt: TGTGCCAGCAGCACTGTAGCCAAAAACATTCAGTACTTC
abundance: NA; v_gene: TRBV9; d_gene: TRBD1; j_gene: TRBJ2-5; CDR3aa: CASSVGVGTGGETQYF; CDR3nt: TGTGCCAGCAGCGTAGGAGTTGGGACAGGTGGGGAGACCCAGTACTTC
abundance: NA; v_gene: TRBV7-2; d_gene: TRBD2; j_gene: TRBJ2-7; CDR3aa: CASSSPRGREGYEQYF; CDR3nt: TGTGCCAGCAGCTCCCCCCGGGGGAGGGAGGGGTACGAGCAGTACTTC
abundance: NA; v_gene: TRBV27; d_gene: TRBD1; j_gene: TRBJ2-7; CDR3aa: CASGPSGTGFYEQYF; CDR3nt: TGTGCCAGCGGCCCTTCCGGGACAGGGTTCTACGAGCAGTACTTC
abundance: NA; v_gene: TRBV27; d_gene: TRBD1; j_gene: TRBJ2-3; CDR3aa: CASSGQGDTQYF; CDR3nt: TGTGCCAGCAGTGGACAGGGGGATACGCAGTATTTT
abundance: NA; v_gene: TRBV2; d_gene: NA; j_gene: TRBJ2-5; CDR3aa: CASSAALRGQETQYF; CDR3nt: TGTGCCAGCAGTGCTGCCCTAAGGGGGCAAGAGACCCAGTACTTC
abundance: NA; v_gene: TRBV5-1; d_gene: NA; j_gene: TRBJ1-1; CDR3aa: CASSLESGPGAEAFF; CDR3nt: TGCGCCAGCAGCTTGGAGTCGGGCCCGGGGGCTGAAGCTTTCTTT
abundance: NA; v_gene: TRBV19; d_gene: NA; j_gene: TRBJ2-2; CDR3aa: CASSVVAAGELFF; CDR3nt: TGTGCCAGTAGTGTCGTCGCGGCCGGGGAGCTGTTTTTT
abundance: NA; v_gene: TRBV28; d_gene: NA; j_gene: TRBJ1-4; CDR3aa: CATTGSGGEKLFF; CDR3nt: TGTGCCACCACGGGGAGCGGGGGGGAAAAACTGTTTTTT
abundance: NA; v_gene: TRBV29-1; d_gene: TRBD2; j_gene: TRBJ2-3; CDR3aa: CSTQGLLAGGERADTQYF; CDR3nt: TGCAGCACCCAGGGTTTACTAGCGGGAGGAGAAAGGGCAGATACGCAGTATTTT
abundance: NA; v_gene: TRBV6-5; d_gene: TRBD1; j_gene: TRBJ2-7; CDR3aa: CASSYQRDSYEQYF; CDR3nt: TGTGCCAGCAGTTACCAACGGGACAGCTACGAGCAGTACTTC
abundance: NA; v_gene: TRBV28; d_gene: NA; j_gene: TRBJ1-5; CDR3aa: CASSFLGGGQPQHF; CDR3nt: TGTGCCAGCAGTTTCTTGGGAGGGGGGCAGCCCCAGCATTTT
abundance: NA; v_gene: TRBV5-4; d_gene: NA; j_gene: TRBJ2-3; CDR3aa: CASSRGTDTQYF; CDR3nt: TGTGCCAGCAGCCGAGGCACAGATACGCAGTATTTT
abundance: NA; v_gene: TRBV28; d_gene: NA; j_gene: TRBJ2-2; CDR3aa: CASSSAPGRDANTGELFF; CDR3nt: TGTGCCAGCAGTTCCGCCCCAGGCAGGGATGCGAACACCGGGGAGCTGTTTTTT
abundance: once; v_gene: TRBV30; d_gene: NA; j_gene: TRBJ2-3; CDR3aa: CAWRQGAGTDTQYF; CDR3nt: TGTGCCTGGAGACAGGGTGCGGGCACAGATACGCAGTATTTT
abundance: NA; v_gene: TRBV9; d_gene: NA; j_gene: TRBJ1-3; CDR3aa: CASSVGGGDTIYF; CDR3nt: TGTGCCAGCAGCGTAGGAGGGGGGGACACCATATATTTT
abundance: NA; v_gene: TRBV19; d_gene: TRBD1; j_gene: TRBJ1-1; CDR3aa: CASRGLTGETEAFF; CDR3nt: TGTGCCAGTAGAGGGTTGACAGGGGAAACTGAAGCTTTCTTT
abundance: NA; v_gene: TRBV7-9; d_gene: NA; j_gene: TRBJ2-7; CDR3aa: CASSFELVDEQYF; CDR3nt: TGTGCCAGCAGCTTCGAACTAGTTGACGAGCAGTACTTC
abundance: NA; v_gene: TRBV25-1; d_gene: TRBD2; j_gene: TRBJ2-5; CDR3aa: CASSEFFGLAGGETQYF; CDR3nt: TGTGCCAGCAGTGAATTCTTCGGGCTAGCGGGAGGAGAGACCCAGTACTTC
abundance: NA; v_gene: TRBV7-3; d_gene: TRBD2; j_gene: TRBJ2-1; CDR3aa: CASSLTPIAPGLAGTYNEQFF; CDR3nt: TGTGCCAGCAGCTTAACCCCCATCGCGCCGGGACTAGCGGGAACATACAATGAGCAGTTCTTC
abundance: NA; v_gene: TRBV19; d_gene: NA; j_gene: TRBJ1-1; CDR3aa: CASSSIVTVSDTEAFF; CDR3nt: TGTGCCAGTAGCTCTATCGTTACAGTGAGTGACACTGAAGCTTTCTTT
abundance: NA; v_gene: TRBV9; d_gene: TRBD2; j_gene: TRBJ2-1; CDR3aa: CASSPGERGYNEQFF; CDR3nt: TGTGCCAGCAGCCCCGGGGAGCGGGGATACAATGAGCAGTTCTTC
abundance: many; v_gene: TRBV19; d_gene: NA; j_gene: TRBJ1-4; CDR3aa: CASSITADNEKLFF; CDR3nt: TGTGCCAGTAGTATCACAGCCGACAATGAAAAACTGTTTTTT
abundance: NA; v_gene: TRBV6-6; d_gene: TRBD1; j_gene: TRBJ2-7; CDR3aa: CASRVGQGRTYEQYF; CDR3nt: TGTGCCAGCAGGGTGGGACAGGGGAGGACCTACGAGCAGTACTTC
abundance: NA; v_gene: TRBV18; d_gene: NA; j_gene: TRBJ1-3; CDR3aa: CATRPSSGNTIYF; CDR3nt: TGTGCCACACGACCGAGCTCTGGAAACACCATATATTTT
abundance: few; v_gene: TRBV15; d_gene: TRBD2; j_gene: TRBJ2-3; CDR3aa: CATSRVQAGGGDTQYF; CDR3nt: TGTGCCACCAGCAGAGTTCAAGCGGGAGGTGGGGATACGCAGTATTTT
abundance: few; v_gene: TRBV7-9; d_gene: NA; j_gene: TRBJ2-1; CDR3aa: CASSHVRRSSYNEQFF; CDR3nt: TGTGCCAGCAGCCACGTGAGGCGGAGCTCCTACAATGAGCAGTTCTTC
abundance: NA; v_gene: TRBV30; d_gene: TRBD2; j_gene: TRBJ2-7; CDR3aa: CAWSVGLAGALEQYF; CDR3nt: TGTGCCTGGAGTGTCGGACTAGCGGGAGCTCTCGAGCAGTACTTC
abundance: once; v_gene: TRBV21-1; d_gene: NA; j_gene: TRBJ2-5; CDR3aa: CASSKFGALKETQYF; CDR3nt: TGTGCCAGCAGCAAGTTTGGGGCGCTAAAGGAGACCCAGTACTTC
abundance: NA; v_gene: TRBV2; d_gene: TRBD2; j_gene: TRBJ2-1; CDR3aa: CASSERDGTSGRGDEQFF; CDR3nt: TGTGCCAGCAGTGAAAGGGACGGGACTAGCGGGAGAGGCGATGAGCAGTTCTTC
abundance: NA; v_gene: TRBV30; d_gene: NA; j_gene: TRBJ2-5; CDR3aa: CAWKKLGETQYF; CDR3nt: TGTGCCTGGAAGAAACTAGGAGAGACCCAGTACTTC